The 12 T cell receptor beta chains reported below all come from one sample, sequenced in a study of blood T cell repertoires in COVID-19. Assay: immunoSEQ multiplex PCR; the TCRdb copy retains only in-frame clones and omits some. The sample has 120,000 to 150,000 clones, about 83% seen once. The sample taken for sequencing was PBMCs or T cells enriched from blood (not recorded which). Receptors originate from a woman aged 50 to 60 who had been exposed to COVID-19.

CDR3 sequence (DNA): TGCGCCAGCAGGAGAATAGCGGGAGGGGGCACAGATACGCAGTATTTT. Protein: CASRRIAGGGTDTQYF. The J gene is TRBJ2-3, the V gene TRBV5-1, with TRBD2 identical over 11 bases. The CDR3 consists of 16 residues. Trimming at V came to 5 bases and at J to 1 base, leaving 6 bases not matched to a gene. The V gene's germline CDR1 is SGHRS and CDR2 YFSETQ.

The gene calls are TRBV14 and TRBJ1-1; D unresolved. Germline V CDR1 and CDR2: SGHDN, FVKESK. The CDR3 is made up of 14 amino acids. Trimming cost V 2 bases and J 2 bases, with 9 bases left between them. The CDR3 bases are TGTGCCAGCAGCCAAAGAGCACCCAACACTGAAGCTTTCTTT. Translated: CASSQRAPNTEAFF. Looking up the rest from reference TRBV14 and TRBJ1-1 gives the full variable domain: EAGVTQFPSHSVIEKGQTVTLRCDPISGHDNLYWYRRVMGKEIKFLLHFVKESKQDESGMPNNRFLAERTGGTYSTLKVQPAELEDSGVYFCASSQRAPNTEAFFGQGTRLTVV.

The chain carries TRBV10-3 and TRBJ1-2, with D hard to call. V lost 4 bases to trimming and J lost 4 bases, with 7 bases between them. This CDR3 contains 12 residues. Germline CDR1 is ENHRY and CDR2 is SYGVKD. CDR3 bases: TGTGCCATCAGTGGAGACACCTATGGCTACACCTTC. This translates into CAISGDTYGYTF.

The chain combines TRBV9 with TRBJ1-5, with TRBD1 matching over 7 bases. Trimming at V came to 6 bases and at J to 3 bases, leaving 6 bases not matched to a gene. This CDR3 is 14 amino acids long. Germline V gives CDR1 SGDLS, CDR2 YYNGEE. CDR3 amino acids: CASNGTANNQPQHF. The CDR3 DNA reads TGTGCCAGCAACGGGACAGCCAACAATCAGCCCCAGCATTTT. Supplemented by reference TRBV9 and TRBJ1-5, the full variable domain reads DSGVTQTPKHLITATGQRVTLRCSPRSGDLSVYWYQQSLDQGLQFLIQYYNGEERAKGNILERFSAQQFPDLHSELNLSSLELGDSALYFCASNGTANNQPQHFGDGTRLSIL.

J is TRBJ2-1 and V is TRBV15; 9 bases map to TRBD1. The CDR3 covers 17 residues. Trimming cost V 0 bases and J 4 bases; bases outside gene matches: 7. Germline CDR1 is LNHNV and CDR2 is YYDKDF (reference sequence). CDR3 region: CATSRDGGTGRYNEQFF. The DNA of the CDR3 is TGTGCCACCAGCAGAGATGGGGGGACAGGGCGGTACAATGAGCAGTTCTTC.

At least ten counts were recorded for this clone. The V gene is TRBV7-2, the J gene TRBJ2-3; unclear D gene. V lost 1 base to trimming and J lost 4 bases, with 9 bases between them. Germline V gene sequence: CDR1 SGHTA, CDR2 FQGNSA. The CDR3 loop spans 14 amino acids. CDR3 sequence reads: CASSLVSQADTQYF. CDR3 DNA sequence: TGTGCCAGCAGCTTAGTATCCCAGGCAGATACGCAGTATTTT.

This clone was observed once. The V call is TRBV11-3, the J call TRBJ2-1; 10 positions match TRBD2. V shed 1 base, J shed 0 bases, and the junction held 3 bases outside the gene matches. The CDR3 covers 17 residues. Germline V gene sequence: CDR1 SGHNT, CDR2 YENEEA. The CDR3 sequence: CASSLGLAGASYNEQFF. The CDR3 nucleotides are TGTGCCAGCAGCTTAGGGCTAGCGGGAGCCTCCTACAATGAGCAGTTCTTC.

This clone is labeled medium-sized (0.01 to 0.1%). V usage is TRBV6-1 and J usage is TRBJ1-3; D is undetermined. The CDR3 is 15 amino acids. CDR1 MNHNS and CDR2 SASEGT come from the germline V gene. V was trimmed by 1 base and J by 0 bases, leaving 7 bases between them. CDR3 DNA sequence: TGTGCCAGCAGTGAAGGGGCAGACTCTGGAAACACCATATATTTT. Translated, it gives CASSEGADSGNTIYF.

This chain connects TRBV11-3 to TRBJ2-3, with D uncertain. Germline V CDR1 and CDR2: SGHNT, YENEEA. This CDR3 has 13 residues. Trimming took off 5 bases at V and 3 bases at J, with 9 bases between the two ends. CDR3 region: CASSHALTDTQYF. CDR3 sequence (DNA): TGTGCCAGCAGCCACGCGCTAACAGATACGCAGTATTTT. The entire variable domain, with the rest obtained from reference TRBV11-3 and TRBJ2-3, is as follows: EAGVVQSPRYKIIEKKQPVAFWCNPISGHNTLYWYLQNLGQGPELLIRYENEEAVDDSQLPKDRFSAERLKGVDSTLKIQPAELGDSAVYLCASSHALTDTQYFGPGTRLTVL.

The chain links TRBV3-1 (or the pseudogene TRBV3-2) to TRBJ2-2; D unresolved. This CDR3 is 12 amino acids long. Deletions cut 4 bases from V and 4 bases from J, with 4 bases between. Germline-derived CDR1 and CDR2 are LGHDT and YNNKEL (reference sequence). Here the CDR3 reads CASSPVTGELFF. In DNA, the CDR3 is TGTGCCAGCAGCCCTGTCACCGGGGAGCTGTTTTTT.

The gene calls are TRBV6-4 and TRBJ1-2, with 11 nucleotides matching TRBD1. This CDR3 region has 15 residues. The trim removed 6 bases at V and 7 bases at J, leaving 10 bases unmatched. Germline CDR1 and CDR2: MRHNA and SNTAGT. For the CDR3, the DNA is TGTGCCAGCAGCTTAGAAGCCGGGACAGGGGGTGGCTACACCTTC. This codes for CASSLEAGTGGGYTF.

The V and J genes are TRBV4-2 and TRBJ1-6; D not certain. Germline V gives CDR1 LGHNA, CDR2 YNFKEQ. CDR3 size: 17 residues. V lost 0 bases to trimming and J lost 8 bases, with 17 bases between them. For the CDR3, the DNA is TGTGCCAGCAGCCAAGAATCCTCCGGCACGAGGCATTCACCCCTCCACTTT. Protein product: CASSQESSGTRHSPLHF.